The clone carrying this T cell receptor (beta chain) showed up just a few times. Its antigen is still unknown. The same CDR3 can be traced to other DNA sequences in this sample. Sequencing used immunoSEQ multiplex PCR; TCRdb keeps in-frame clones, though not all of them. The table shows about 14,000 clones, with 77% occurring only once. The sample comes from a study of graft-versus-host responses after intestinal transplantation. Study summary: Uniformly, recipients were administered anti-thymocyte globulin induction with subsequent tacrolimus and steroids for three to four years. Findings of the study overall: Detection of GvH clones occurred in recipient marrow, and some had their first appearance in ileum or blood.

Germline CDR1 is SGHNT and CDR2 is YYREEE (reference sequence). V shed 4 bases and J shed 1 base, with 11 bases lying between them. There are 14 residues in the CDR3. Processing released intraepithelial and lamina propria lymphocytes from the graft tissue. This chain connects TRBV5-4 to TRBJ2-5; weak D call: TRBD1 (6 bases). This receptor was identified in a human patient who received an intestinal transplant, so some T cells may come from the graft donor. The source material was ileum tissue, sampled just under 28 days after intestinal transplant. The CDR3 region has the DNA TGTGCCAGCAGCCCTGGACAGCCCCAAGAGACCCAGTACTTC. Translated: CASSPGQPQETQYF. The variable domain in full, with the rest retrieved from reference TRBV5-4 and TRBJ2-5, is ETGVTQSPTHLIKTRGQQVTLRCSSQSGHNTVSWYQQALGQGPQFIFQYYREEENGRGNFPPRFSGLQFPNYSSELNVNALELDDSALYLCASSPGQPQETQYFGPGTRLLVL.